The 30 T cell receptor beta chains below were found in one sample sequenced in a study of blood T cell repertoires in COVID-19. Only in-frame clones appear in the TCRdb table, and some are missing; sequencing was by immunoSEQ multiplex PCR. This repertoire shows around 47,000 clones, roughly 90% found once; its top ten account for more than 20%. Sequenced sample: peripheral blood. Every receptor here comes from an elderly woman in a cohort sampled during active or convalescent COVID-19.

The V call is TRBV7-9, the J call TRBJ2-1; weak D call: TRBD1 (6 bases). The CDR3 length is 15 residues. Per germline, CDR1 SEHNR and CDR2 FQNEAQ (reference sequence). With 7 bases removed from V and 0 bases from J, the gap between germline ends came to 13 bases. Here the CDR3 DNA reads TGTGCCAGCACCGTGGACAGTCACTCCTACAATGAGCAGTTCTTC. It translates to CASTVDSHSYNEQFF.

The J gene is TRBJ2-5, the V gene TRBV7-6; 7 nucleotides agree with TRBD2. Germline trimming cut 2 bases from V and 5 bases from J; bases unmatched to any gene: 11. This CDR3 contains 16 residues. The V gene's germline CDR1 is SGHVS and CDR2 FNYEAQ. CDR3 sequence: CASSLMTAGVRETQYF. CDR3 DNA sequence: TGTGCCAGCAGCTTAATGACGGCGGGAGTTCGGGAGACCCAGTACTTC.

The gene calls are TRBV6-1 and TRBJ2-1; the match to TRBD2 covers 7 bases. Germline-derived CDR1 and CDR2 are MNHNS and SASEGT. This CDR3 region has 18 residues. The ends lost 1 base at V and 1 base at J; junction bases unmatched: 10. Here the CDR3 reads CASSEGMVAGASYNEQFF. CDR3 DNA: TGTGCCAGCAGTGAAGGTATGGTAGCGGGTGCTTCCTACAATGAGCAGTTCTTC.

The J gene is TRBJ2-7, the V gene TRBV7-2; 8 bases agree with TRBD2. Germline CDR1 reads SGHTA; CDR2 reads FQGNSA. The V and J ends lost 5 bases and 2 bases, in that order; junction bases with no gene match: 5. The CDR3 has 14 residues. The chain's CDR3 is CASSQTGGPYEQYF. CDR3 nucleotides: TGTGCCAGCAGCCAAACGGGGGGGCCCTACGAGCAGTACTTC.

This clone was seen a handful of times. The chain couples TRBV3-1 (or the pseudogene TRBV3-2) to TRBJ1-1; D ambiguous. V was shortened by 4 bases and J by 7 bases, with 13 bases between the two germline ends. The V gene's germline CDR1 is LGHDT and CDR2 YNNKEL (reference sequence). The CDR3 has 13 residues. Here the CDR3 DNA reads TGTGCCAGCAGCCCGCGGCCTCGTAGTGAAGCTTTCTTT. Residues: CASSPRPRSEAFF.

J is TRBJ2-1 and V is TRBV4-3; D unclear. Trimming cost V 0 bases and J 5 bases, with 11 bases left between them. CDR3 length: 15 residues. CDR1 is LGHNA and CDR2 is YSLEER in the germline V gene. The CDR3 loop reads CASSQDQFGHNEQFF. For the CDR3, the DNA is TGCGCCAGCAGCCAAGATCAATTCGGTCACAATGAGCAGTTCTTC.

In its sample, this clone was seen once. V and J are TRBV27 and TRBJ1-6; D unclear. V was pared by 5 bases and J by 5 bases, with 19 bases between. The CDR3 length is 17 residues. Germline V gene data show CDR1 as MNHEY and CDR2 as SMNVEV (reference sequence). CDR3 coding DNA: TGTGCCAGCAGTCTGTCAGTAAACCCCCATAATAATTCACCCCTCCACTTT. Translating gives CASSLSVNPHNNSPLHF.

The chain has TRBV9 and TRBJ1-6; perhaps TRBD1 as D (6 bases). CDR1 and CDR2 (germline): SGDLS, YYNGEE. This CDR3 is 17 amino acids long. The V end was cut by 0 bases, the J end by 7 bases, with 17 bases between. CDR3 nucleotides: TGTGCCAGCAGCGTAGCAGGACAGCCCGCACCCAATTCACCCCTCCACTTT. This codes for CASSVAGQPAPNSPLHF.

This chain uses TRBV24-1 with TRBJ2-1; TRBD1 matches 7 bases. The V and J ends lost 2 bases and 5 bases, in that order; junction bases with no gene match: 2. CDR3 length: 14 residues. Germline V gene data show CDR1 as KGHDR and CDR2 as SFDVKD. The CDR3 nucleotides are TGTGCCACCAGTGATTCCGACAGGGACAATGAGCAGTTCTTC. Protein: CATSDSDRDNEQFF.

This clone showed up just once. The chain joins TRBV7-9 to TRBJ1-2, with TRBD1 identical over 7 bases. In germline, CDR1 is SEHNR, CDR2 FQNEAQ (reference sequence). The CDR3 runs to 15 residues. The V gene end was trimmed by 5 bases and the J gene end by 3 bases; junction bases not matched to a gene: 9. The CDR3 DNA reads as TGTGCCAGCAGCCCGGACAGGACCCTTCACTATGGCTACACCTTC. This codes for CASSPDRTLHYGYTF.

In its sample, this clone was seen a few times. The chain is built from TRBV29-1 and TRBJ2-7, with D perhaps TRBD1 (5 bases). The CDR3 is 12 residues long. Germline V lookup: CDR1 SQVTM, CDR2 ANQGSEA. Trimming took 0 bases from V and 6 from J, leaving 9 bases between them. CDR3 in amino acids: CSVEDRVSEQYF. The CDR3 DNA is TGCAGCGTTGAAGACAGGGTATCCGAGCAGTACTTC.

The V gene is TRBV7-9, the J gene TRBJ2-5; 15 positions match TRBD2. Germline CDR1 SEHNR, CDR2 FQNEAQ (reference sequence). Trimming at V came to 5 bases and at J to 1 base, leaving 2 bases not matched to a gene. The CDR3 covers 16 residues. The CDR3 region has the DNA TGTGCCAGCAGCAGGGGACTAGCGGGAGGCCAAGAGACCCAGTACTTC. Encoded protein: CASSRGLAGGQETQYF.

This clone has only a few counts. This chain uses TRBV28 with TRBJ1-5; 9 positions match TRBD1. Trimming at V came to 3 bases and at J to 1 base, leaving 1 base not matched to a gene. CDR1 and CDR2 from the germline V gene are MDHEN and SYDVKM. The CDR3 totals 15 residues. DNA of the CDR3: TGTGCCAGCAGTTTGGGACAGGGAAGCAATCAGCCCCAGCATTTT. It codes for CASSLGQGSNQPQHF.

The chain combines TRBV27 with TRBJ2-3; 9 nucleotides align to TRBD1. There are 16 residues in the CDR3. Germline loops: CDR1 MNHEY, CDR2 SMNVEV (reference sequence). V lost 6 bases and J lost 4; bases outside the gene matches: 11. The DNA for the CDR3 is TGTGCCAGCAGGTACAGGGGGCGCGGCTCGGCAGATACGCAGTATTTT. The encoded protein is CASRYRGRGSADTQYF.

The chain joins TRBV7-2 to TRBJ2-1, with D uncertain. Trimming took off 5 bases at V and 0 bases at J, with 5 bases between the two ends. In germline, CDR1 is SGHTA, CDR2 FQGNSA. The CDR3 is made up of 13 amino acids. The CDR3 coding sequence is TGTGCCAGCAGCCCGAGCTCCTACAATGAGCAGTTCTTC. Protein sequence: CASSPSSYNEQFF.

J is TRBJ1-6 and V is TRBV2; tentative D call: TRBD1 (5 bases). This CDR3 is built from 15 residues. V was shortened by 5 bases and J by 9 bases, with 17 bases between the two germline ends. Germline values: CDR1 SNHLY, CDR2 FYNNEI. CDR3 loop: CASSPDRSKGSPLHF. CDR3 bases: TGTGCCAGCAGTCCCGACAGATCCAAAGGTTCACCCCTCCACTTT.

This clone was recorded only once. The gene calls are TRBV5-5 and TRBJ1-2, with a weak D call TRBD1 (6 bases). This CDR3 region has 17 residues. Germline CDR1 is SGHKS and CDR2 is YYEKEE (reference sequence). The V and J ends lost 1 base and 4 bases respectively, with 20 bases between them. CDR3 coding DNA: TGTGCCAGCAGCTTGTGGGTCTATCACGAAGGGGGCTATGGCTACACCTTC. Amino acids: CASSLWVYHEGGYGYTF.

The chain employs TRBV7-2 and TRBJ1-2, with D tentatively TRBD1 (6 bases). This CDR3 has 14 residues. V lost 4 bases to trimming and J lost 8 bases, with 17 bases between them. CDR1 and CDR2 (germline): SGHTA, FQGNSA. The CDR3 nucleotides read TGTGCCAGCAGCTACCTAGACAGGTCCTGGGGCTACACCTTC. It yields the protein CASSYLDRSWGYTF.

The chain carries TRBV7-8 and TRBJ1-1; 11 bases agree with TRBD1. Germline V gene data show CDR1 as SGHVS and CDR2 as FQNEAQ. Trimming cost V 5 bases and J 6 bases; bases outside gene matches: 8. The CDR3 sequence is 15 residues long. CDR3 loop: CASSLRDRGKPEAFF. The CDR3 DNA sequence: TGTGCCAGCAGCCTCCGGGACAGGGGGAAACCTGAAGCTTTCTTT.

The genes are TRBV9 and TRBJ2-7; TRBD1 agrees at 11 bases. This CDR3 has 16 amino acids. V lost 0 bases and J lost 3; bases outside the gene matches: 5. The germline V gene encodes CDR1 SGDLS and CDR2 YYNGEE. The CDR3 region is CASSVAAGTGGYEQYF. The CDR3 DNA reads TGTGCCAGCAGCGTAGCCGCCGGGACAGGGGGCTACGAGCAGTACTTC.

The J gene is TRBJ2-3, the V gene TRBV7-2; no reliable D call. The V end was cut by 5 bases, the J end by 4 bases, with 10 bases between. Germline CDR1 reads SGHTA; CDR2 reads FQGNSA. This CDR3 has 13 residues. CDR3 DNA: TGTGCCAGCAGCCCAGAATATGCAGATACGCAGTATTTT. Translating gives CASSPEYADTQYF. Full variable domain (rest looked up from reference TRBV7-2 and TRBJ2-3): GAGVSQSPSNKVTEKGKDVELRCDPISGHTALYWYRQSLGQGLEFLIYFQGNSAPDKSGLPSDRFSAERTGGSVSTLTIQRTQQEDSAVYLCASSPEYADTQYFGPGTRLTVL.

The chain joins TRBV7-8 to TRBJ1-2; D remains ambiguous. CDR3 size: 14 residues. Trimming took 1 base from V and 1 from J, leaving 7 bases between them. Germline V gene lookup returns CDR1 SGHVS and CDR2 FQNEAQ. This chain's CDR3 is CASSLDANNYGYTF. The CDR3 DNA sequence: TGTGCCAGCAGCTTAGACGCGAATAACTATGGCTACACCTTC.

The chain uses TRBV10-3 and TRBJ1-2; D not certain. V lost 3 bases and J 8 bases, leaving 13 bases between the germline ends. The germline V gene has CDR1 ENHRY and CDR2 SYGVKD. CDR3 length: 13 amino acids. CDR3 in DNA: TGTGCCATCAGTGAAAACATGGTATCGGGCTACACCTTC. Translating it yields CAISENMVSGYTF.

The V call is TRBV9, the J call TRBJ2-2; D unclear. Germline CDR1 SGDLS, CDR2 YYNGEE. V lost 3 bases and J lost 8, with 11 bases in between. The CDR3 length is 13 residues. The CDR3 reads CASSATGEGELFF. The CDR3 DNA reads TGTGCCAGCAGCGCCACTGGAGAAGGGGAGCTGTTTTTT.

The chain uses TRBV7-9 and TRBJ1-3; no clear D gene. V was clipped by 5 bases and J by 0 bases, with 11 bases between them. The CDR3 is made up of 15 amino acids. Germline CDR1 SEHNR, CDR2 FQNEAQ (reference sequence). CDR3 protein: CASSEAGVSGNTIYF. In nucleotides, the CDR3 is TGTGCCAGCAGCGAAGCAGGTGTCTCTGGAAACACCATATATTTT. The variable domain in full, completed from reference TRBV7-9 and TRBJ1-3, reads DTGVSQNPRHKITKRGQNVTFRCDPISEHNRLYWYRQTLGQGPEFLTYFQNEAQLEKSRLLSDRFSAERPKGSFSTLEIQRTEQGDSAMYLCASSEAGVSGNTIYFGEGSWLTVV.

The rearrangement uses TRBV3-1 (or the pseudogene TRBV3-2) and TRBJ2-5, with 10 bases fitting TRBD2. The CDR3 runs to 17 residues. The J segment lost 3 bases and the V segment lost 1 base, leaving 8 bases of the junction unmatched. Germline V gene data show CDR1 as LGHDT and CDR2 as YNNKEL (reference sequence). The CDR3 loop is CASSQVVSGGAEETQYF. Here the CDR3 DNA reads TGTGCCAGCAGCCAAGTAGTCAGCGGGGGGGCGGAAGAGACCCAGTACTTC.

The CDR3 coding sequence is TGCGCCAGCAGCACCCTGGGACAGGGGAGTTCCGGGGAGCTGTTTTTT. Amino acids: CASSTLGQGSSGELFF. This sequence joins TRBV5-1 and TRBJ2-2; 10 nucleotides line up with TRBD1. Germline CDR1 and CDR2: SGHRS and YFSETQ. The CDR3 has 16 residues. Trimming took 4 bases from V and 6 from J; bases not matched to a gene: 9.

V usage is TRBV7-2 and J usage is TRBJ2-3; 8 nucleotides match TRBD2. The CDR3 runs 15 residues. The germline V gene encodes CDR1 SGHTA and CDR2 FQGNSA. V lost 1 base, J lost 2 bases, and 2 bases stayed unmatched. This chain's CDR3 is CASSLGTSNTDTQYF. CDR3 DNA: TGTGCCAGCAGCTTAGGGACTAGCAACACAGATACGCAGTATTTT.

The chain links TRBV19 to TRBJ2-7, with D maybe TRBD2 (6 bases). The CDR3 is 13 amino acids. V was cut by 5 bases and J by 2 bases, with 10 bases left in between. The germline V gene has CDR1 LNHDA and CDR2 SQIVND (reference sequence). The chain's CDR3 is CASSPGLPYEQYF. CDR3 nucleotide sequence: TGTGCCAGTAGTCCGGGACTCCCCTACGAGCAGTACTTC.

The chain combines TRBV6-6 with TRBJ1-1, with 8 bases lining up with TRBD1. V lost 2 bases, J lost 0 bases, and 5 bases stayed unmatched. CDR1 and CDR2 from the germline V gene are MNHNY and SVGAGI (reference sequence). The CDR3 runs to 16 residues. DNA of the CDR3: TGTGCCAGCAGTTACCTACTACAGGGGGTGAACACTGAAGCTTTCTTT. It is translated as CASSYLLQGVNTEAFF.